This TCR beta chain emerged from a study of T cell responses to AZD1222 COVID-19 vaccine. The data were produced by immunoSEQ multiplex PCR, yet TCRdb's version contains in-frame clones alone and is incomplete. The sample comprises approximately 260,000 clones, approximately 93% of which are singletons, and around 0.6% rests with the top ten. Germline values: CDR1 MNHNY, CDR2 SVGAGI (reference sequence). After removal of 0 bases from V and 4 bases from J, the junction contained 5 bases not matched to a gene. This CDR3 is 15 amino acids long. The V gene is TRBV6-6, the J gene TRBJ1-2; 7 nucleotides match TRBD1. This receptor was identified in an adult in good health. The starting material was peripheral blood, obtained on day 0 of AZD1222 vaccination. CDR3 sequence: CASSYSDRDSYGYTF. DNA of the CDR3: TGTGCCAGCAGTTACTCGGACCGGGACAGCTATGGCTACACCTTC.